These 10 T cell receptor beta chains originate from one sample sequenced in a study of T cells expressing NK-cell markers. Reanalyzing the 5' RACE reads, TCRdb keeps one entry per CDR3 protein, without DNA. The listing records hundreds of thousands of distinct CDR3 sequences. The sample comprised blood T cells: a sorted CD56 or NKG2C T cell subset, CD4+ or CD8+ T cells, or bulk PBMC T cells (not recorded which). These receptors originate from a woman between 18 and 70 years old in good health.

J is TRBJ1-2 and V is TRBV30; TCRdb calls TRBD1, which cannot be checked without DNA. CDR1 is GTSNPN, CDR2 SVGIG, per germline (reference sequence). This CDR3 has 13 amino acids. CDR3: CAWTRQTAYGYTF. Supplemented by reference TRBV30 and TRBJ1-2, the full variable domain reads SQTIHQWPATLVQPVGSPLSLECTVEGTSNPNLYWYRQAAGRGLQLLFYSVGIGQISSEVPQNLSASRPQDRQFILSSKKLLLSDSGFYLCAWTRQTAYGYTFGSGTRLTVV.

The chain uses TRBV6-5 and TRBJ2-3; TCRdb names TRBD1, which stays unverified in the absence of DNA. Germline V gives CDR1 MNHEY, CDR2 SVGAGI. The CDR3 contains 14 residues. The CDR3 sequence is CASSYRSGKDTQYF.

The V call is TRBV20-1, the J call TRBJ2-3; TCRdb gives TRBD1 as the D gene, but with no DNA this cannot be confirmed. Germline lookup yields CDR1 DFQATT and CDR2 SNEGSKA (reference sequence). This CDR3 spans 14 amino acids. CDR3 sequence: CSAKSDTLGLKQYF.

The chain combines TRBV7-2 with TRBJ2-7; absent DNA, TCRdb's TRBD2 call cannot be checked. The CDR3 sequence is 15 residues long. Germline V gene sequence: CDR1 SGHTA, CDR2 FQGNSA. The CDR3 is CASSVRLASGYEQYF.

This chain connects TRBV20-1 to TRBJ2-7; there is no DNA to check the TCRdb D call of TRBD2. The length of the CDR3 is 14 residues. The germline V gene encodes CDR1 DFQATT and CDR2 SNEGSKA (reference sequence). This chain's CDR3 is CSATPGTASYEQYF.

This chain links TRBV7-3 with TRBJ2-5; there is no DNA to check the TCRdb D call of TRBD2. The CDR3 sequence is 13 residues long. Germline V gene sequence: CDR1 SGHTA, CDR2 FQGTGA. CDR3 amino acids: CASSVAQQETQYF. Full variable domain (remainder filled in from reference TRBV7-3 and TRBJ2-5): GAGVSQTPSNKVTEKGKYVELRCDPISGHTALYWYRQSLGQGPEFLIYFQGTGAADDSGLPNDRFFAVRPEGSVSTLKIQRTERGDSAVYLCASSVAQQETQYFGPGTRLLVL.

V usage is TRBV4-2 and J usage is TRBJ2-1; TCRdb selects TRBD2, and the lack of DNA leaves this call unchecked. CDR3 length equals 15 residues. Germline V CDR1 and CDR2: LGHNA, YNFKEQ. This CDR3 reads CASSPGGTSYNEQFF.

The chain carries TRBV11-2 and TRBJ2-1; TCRdb gives TRBD1 as the D gene, but with no DNA this cannot be confirmed. The V gene's germline CDR1 is SGHAT and CDR2 FQNNGV. The CDR3 runs to 19 residues. CDR3 region: CASSLFGRGGGGGSGEQFF.

The chain recombines TRBV12-3 or TRBV12-4 with TRBJ2-2; TCRdb returns TRBD1, unconfirmable since there is no DNA. The CDR3 spans 16 residues. The CDR3 spells CASSQPSGLGDGELFF.

The chain is built from TRBV20-1 and TRBJ2-1; TCRdb calls TRBD1, which cannot be checked without DNA. The CDR3 is 16 residues long. The germline CDR1 and CDR2 sequences are DFQATT and SNEGSKA (reference sequence). This CDR3 is CSARPTVGGHYNEQFF.